One sample yielded the 28 T cell receptor beta chains listed below, sequenced in a study of cytomegalovirus exposure and HLA in healthy donors. The PCR had 60 Vbeta and 13 Jbeta primers. Assay: immunoSEQ multiplex PCR; the TCRdb copy retains only in-frame clones and omits some. The repertoire consists of 60,000 to 65,000 clones, with approximately 71% occurring once and the leading ten covering more than 20%. Sequencing was performed on PBMCs. The receptors come from a man aged 45-65 years in good health and CMV-seropositive.

The rearrangement joins TRBV27 to TRBJ1-1; possible D gene TRBD1, 5 bases. This CDR3 is built from 14 residues. V lost 5 bases and J 0 bases, leaving 10 bases between the germline ends. Germline-derived CDR1 and CDR2 are MNHEY and SMNVEV (reference sequence). This chain's CDR3 is CASSPQGVNTEAFF. The CDR3 DNA reads TGTGCCAGCAGTCCCCAGGGTGTGAACACTGAAGCTTTCTTT.

This clone is a singleton in its sample. V usage is TRBV9 and J usage is TRBJ1-4; D is perhaps TRBD1 (5 bases). Germline values: CDR1 SGDLS, CDR2 YYNGEE. The CDR3 has 14 amino acids. Trimming pared 0 bases from V and 10 bases from J, leaving 13 bases between. This CDR3 reads CASSVGGEEGKLFF. The CDR3 DNA sequence: TGTGCCAGCAGCGTAGGGGGGGAAGAGGGAAAACTGTTTTTT.

This chain links TRBV29-1 with TRBJ1-2, with D possibly being TRBD1 (5 bases). CDR3 size: 11 residues. Germline V gene lookup returns CDR1 SQVTM and CDR2 ANQGSEA. The V end was cut by 5 bases, the J end by 4 bases, with 8 bases between. This CDR3 is CSVYGGYGYTF. DNA of the CDR3: TGCAGCGTTTACGGGGGCTATGGCTACACCTTC.

In this sample, this clone turned up a few times. This rearrangement joins TRBV10-3 to TRBJ1-2; 7 bases map to TRBD1. CDR3 length: 14 residues. The V and J ends lost 4 bases and 8 bases, in that order; junction bases with no gene match: 10. Germline V gene data show CDR1 as ENHRY and CDR2 as SYGVKD. CDR3 in DNA: TGTGCCATCAGTGCGCGGGACAGACCTCGGGGCTACACCTTC. Amino acid sequence: CAISARDRPRGYTF.

The rearrangement links TRBV5-1 to TRBJ1-2, with TRBD1 matching 10 bases. This CDR3 region has 13 residues. Germline loops: CDR1 SGHRS, CDR2 YFSETQ. With V trimmed by 5 bases and J by 12 bases, 10 bases remained unmatched. The DNA of the CDR3 is TGCGCCAGCAGAGGGGACAGGGGAACTATAAACACCTTC. The encoded protein is CASRGDRGTINTF.

This chain joins TRBV28 and TRBJ1-1, with TRBD1 identical over 10 bases. Germline-derived CDR1 and CDR2 are MDHEN and SYDVKM. J lost 2 bases, V lost 5 bases, and 11 bases had no gene match. The CDR3 covers 17 residues. CDR3 sequence reads: CASSPGQGVGVNTEAFF. The CDR3 coding sequence is TGTGCCAGCAGTCCCGGACAGGGGGTAGGGGTAAACACTGAAGCTTTCTTT.

CDR3 nucleotide sequence: TGTGCCAGCAGCTCCTACTACCTAGCGGGACGGGACACAGATACGCAGTATTTT. It translates to CASSSYYLAGRDTDTQYF. This chain links TRBV5-6 with TRBJ2-3; the match to TRBD2 covers 9 bases. The germline V gene encodes CDR1 SGHDT and CDR2 YYEEEE. The CDR3 covers 18 residues. V trimming: 3 bases; J trimming: 2 bases; junction bases outside the gene matches: 13.

This chain connects TRBV21-1 to TRBJ2-2; TRBD1, the table's D call, lacks a check against the DNA. TRBV21-1 is an annotated pseudogene. The CDR3 is made up of 16 amino acids. The chain's CDR3 is CASSKGDRGYTGELFF. The CDR3 DNA reads TGTGCCAGCAGCAAAGGGGACAGGGGGTACACCGGGGAGCTGTTTTTT.

The V and J genes are TRBV5-6 and TRBJ1-6; maybe TRBD1 (5 bases). The CDR3 spans 18 residues. Germline V CDR1 and CDR2: SGHDT, YYEEEE. Between the trimmed V and J ends, which lost 1 base and 0 bases, there was a span of 14 bases. The chain's CDR3 is CASSLYRGGSSYNSPLHF. The CDR3 coding sequence is TGTGCCAGCAGCTTGTACCGCGGGGGGAGCTCCTATAATTCACCCCTCCACTTT.

This clone was detected only once. The genes are TRBV19 and TRBJ1-3; D perhaps matches TRBD1 (5 bases). Deletions cut 9 bases from V and 1 base from J, with 22 bases between. This CDR3 region has 17 residues. Per germline, CDR1 LNHDA and CDR2 SQIVND (reference sequence). The CDR3 loop reads CASTTSGVRASGNTIYF. Here the CDR3 DNA reads TGTGCCAGCACTACCTCGGGTGTCAGGGCTTCTGGAAACACCATATATTTT.

This chain links TRBV6-5 with TRBJ1-5; 12 positions agree with TRBD1. J gave up 5 bases and V 4 bases, and 6 bases lay outside the gene matches. Germline V gives CDR1 MNHEY, CDR2 SVGAGI. The CDR3 is 16 amino acids. In DNA form, the CDR3 reads TGTGCCAGCAGTTCACGGGGGACAGGGGGCTATCAGCCCCAGCATTTT. Amino acids: CASSSRGTGGYQPQHF.

On this clone itself: One junction end does not reproduce the germline sequence, and a read error may be involved. Different DNA sequences within this sample yield the same CDR3. The CDR3: CAWSGTANTGELFF. The DNA for the CDR3 is TGTGCCTGGTCCGGGACTGCGAACACCGGGGAACTGTTTTTT. V and J are TRBV30 and TRBJ2-2, with a possible D match to TRBD2 (6 bases). The germline V gene has CDR1 GTSNPN and CDR2 SVGIG (reference sequence). The length of the CDR3 is 14 residues.

This chain uses TRBV6-5 with TRBJ2-5; possible D gene TRBD1, 7 bases. Trimming pared 2 bases from V and 4 bases from J, leaving 11 bases between. The V gene's germline CDR1 is MNHEY and CDR2 SVGAGI. The CDR3 loop spans 14 amino acids. The CDR3 DNA follows: TGTGCCAGCAGTTACCGGCAGGGGGGAGAGACCCAGTACTTC. It translates to CASSYRQGGETQYF.

The chain carries TRBV19 and TRBJ1-1; tentatively, D is TRBD1 (5 bases). V shed 3 bases and J shed 5 bases, with 16 bases lying between them. The CDR3 covers 15 residues. Germline CDR1 is LNHDA and CDR2 is SQIVND (reference sequence). Written as DNA, the CDR3 is TGTGCCAGTAGTATGCGGGCGGGGGAGTATACTGAAGCTTTCTTT. This sequence encodes CASSMRAGEYTEAFF.

J is TRBJ2-7 and V is TRBV5-4, with 7 bases aligning to TRBD2. Trimming took 4 bases from V and 5 from J; bases not matched to a gene: 12. The CDR3 covers 15 residues. The germline V gene has CDR1 SGHNT and CDR2 YYREEE (reference sequence). The CDR3 DNA follows: TGTGCCAGCAGCCAGAAGCGGGACTTTTCCCACGAGCAGTACTTC. Residues: CASSQKRDFSHEQYF.

This chain links TRBV30 with TRBJ2-5; 8 positions match TRBD2. There are 15 residues in the CDR3. The V gene end was trimmed by 2 bases and the J gene end by 5 bases; junction bases not matched to a gene: 10. Germline loops: CDR1 GTSNPN, CDR2 SVGIG (reference sequence). CDR3 amino acids: CAWSPTARGGETQYF. CDR3 coding DNA: TGTGCCTGGAGTCCCACAGCCCGGGGGGGGGAGACCCAGTACTTC.

The chain uses TRBV5-1 and TRBJ2-5, with D possibly matching TRBD1 (6 bases). The V gene lost 5 bases and the J gene lost 7 bases, with 15 bases spanning the gap. The length of the CDR3 is 13 residues. Germline values: CDR1 SGHRS, CDR2 YFSETQ. CDR3 DNA sequence: TGCGCCAGCAGAGGGACATTGCAGGGGACCCAGTACTTC. Protein sequence: CASRGTLQGTQYF.

V is TRBV29-1 and J is TRBJ2-7, with TRBD2 as a possible D gene (5 bases). The CDR3 runs 11 residues. Deletions cut 6 bases from V and 6 bases from J, with 12 bases between. Germline-derived CDR1 and CDR2 are SQVTM and ANQGSEA. CDR3 in amino acids: CSVSSRGEQYF. The CDR3 DNA reads TGCAGCGTCTCCTCCCGGGGCGAGCAGTACTTC.

This clone was seen a single time. The rearrangement links TRBV30 to TRBJ2-7; 8 nucleotides align to TRBD2. From germline, CDR1 is GTSNPN and CDR2 SVGIG (reference sequence). The CDR3 totals 15 residues. Unmatched junction bases numbered 13, after V lost 3 bases and J lost 6 bases. In DNA form, the CDR3 reads TGTGCCTGGAGATCTCGGGAACTAGCGGCCGTCGAGCAGTACTTC. It is translated as CAWRSRELAAVEQYF.

V usage is TRBV10-2 and J usage is TRBJ2-3; D is possibly TRBD1 (6 bases). V was pared by 5 bases and J by 5 bases, with 23 bases between. Germline V CDR1 and CDR2: WSHSY, SAAADI. This CDR3 has 17 amino acids. The CDR3 nucleotides are TGCGCCAGCAGTCGAATCTTACAGGGCCTTGGTCGAGATACGCAGTATTTT. Translation gives CASSRILQGLGRDTQYF.

This chain links TRBV6-1 with TRBJ2-2; 8 bases are a match to TRBD2. V lost 7 bases and J lost 3; bases outside the gene matches: 4. This CDR3 region has 14 residues. Germline CDR1 MNHNS, CDR2 SASEGT. This CDR3 is CASISGRYTGELFF. Here the CDR3 DNA reads TGTGCCAGCATAAGCGGGAGATACACCGGGGAGCTGTTTTTT.

The rearrangement links TRBV7-2 to TRBJ1-1; D is unclear. The CDR3 has 12 residues. Germline V lookup: CDR1 SGHTA, CDR2 FQGNSA. V lost 2 bases, J lost 7 bases, and 8 bases lay in between. DNA of the CDR3: TGTGCCAGCAGCTTATATGGCCGTGAAGCTTTCTTT. Its protein product is CASSLYGREAFF.

V and J are TRBV7-6 and TRBJ2-7; 9 bases line up with TRBD1. The junction had 5 bases not matched to a gene; V was cut back by 5 bases and J by 6 bases. The CDR3 is 13 residues long. Germline CDR1 SGHVS, CDR2 FNYEAQ. The CDR3 nucleotides are TGTGCCAGCAGCCGACAGGGGGGACGCGAGCAGTACTTC. It yields the protein CASSRQGGREQYF. The variable domain in full, with the rest retrieved from reference TRBV7-6 and TRBJ2-7, is GAGVSQSPRYKVTKRGQDVALRCDPISGHVSLYWYRQALGQGPEFLTYFNYEAQQDKSGLPNDRFSAERPEGSISTLTIQRTEQRDSAMYRCASSRQGGREQYFGPGTRLTVT.

This clone came up a few times. This chain joins TRBV6-5 and TRBJ2-3; 13 bases line up with TRBD2. The CDR3 consists of 16 residues. The junction had 6 bases not matched to a gene; V was cut back by 3 bases and J by 6 bases. CDR1 is MNHEY and CDR2 is SVGAGI in the germline V gene. The CDR3 nucleotides are TGTGCCAGCAGTTATACTAGCGGGAGGGCCCGTGATACGCAGTATTTT. Translating gives CASSYTSGRARDTQYF.

The chain couples TRBV27 to TRBJ1-1; D is possibly TRBD1 (5 bases). V lost 5 bases and J lost 3, with 10 bases in between. Germline assignment: CDR1 MNHEY and CDR2 SMNVEV (reference sequence). The CDR3 is made up of 13 amino acids. CDR3: CASSAGWDTEAFF. Written as DNA, the CDR3 is TGTGCCAGCAGTGCAGGGTGGGACACTGAAGCTTTCTTT.

This chain connects TRBV6-4 to TRBJ2-1, with 9 bases identical to TRBD1. The germline CDR1 and CDR2 sequences are MRHNA and SNTAGT. The CDR3 consists of 14 residues. V dropped 3 bases and J dropped 5; count of bases not matched to a gene: 2. This CDR3 is CASSEGQGNNEQFF. In DNA, the CDR3 is TGTGCCAGCAGTGAGGGACAGGGAAACAATGAGCAGTTCTTC.

V gene TRBV6-5 combines with J gene TRBJ2-7; D possibly corresponds to TRBD1 (6 bases). The V gene lost 0 bases and the J gene lost 3 bases, with 12 bases spanning the gap. This CDR3 contains 15 residues. Germline CDR1 reads MNHEY; CDR2 reads SVGAGI. The DNA for the CDR3 is TGTGCCAGCAGTTACTCGGACAGCCCTTACTACGAGCAGTACTTC. Protein: CASSYSDSPYYEQYF.

This clone was seen a handful of times. This chain connects TRBV27 to TRBJ1-6; D is unclear. CDR3 length equals 15 residues. The germline gives CDR1 MNHEY, CDR2 SMNVEV (reference sequence). V lost 6 bases and J 0 bases, leaving 9 bases between the germline ends. This CDR3 reads CASRQEFSYNSPLHF. CDR3 nucleotides: TGTGCCAGCAGGCAAGAGTTCTCCTATAATTCACCCCTCCACTTT.